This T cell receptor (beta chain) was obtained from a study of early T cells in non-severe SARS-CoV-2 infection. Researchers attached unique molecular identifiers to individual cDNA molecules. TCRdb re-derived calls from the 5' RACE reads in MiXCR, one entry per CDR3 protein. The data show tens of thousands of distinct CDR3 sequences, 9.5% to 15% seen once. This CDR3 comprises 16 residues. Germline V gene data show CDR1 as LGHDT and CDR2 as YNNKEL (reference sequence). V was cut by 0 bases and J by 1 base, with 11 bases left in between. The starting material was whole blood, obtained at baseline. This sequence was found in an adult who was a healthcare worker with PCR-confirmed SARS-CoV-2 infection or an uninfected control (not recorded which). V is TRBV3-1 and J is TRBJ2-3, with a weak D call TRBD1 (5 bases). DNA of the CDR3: TGTGCCAGCAGCCAAGAAACAGGTTCTCGCACAGATACGCAGTATTTT. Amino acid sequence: CASSQETGSRTDTQYF.